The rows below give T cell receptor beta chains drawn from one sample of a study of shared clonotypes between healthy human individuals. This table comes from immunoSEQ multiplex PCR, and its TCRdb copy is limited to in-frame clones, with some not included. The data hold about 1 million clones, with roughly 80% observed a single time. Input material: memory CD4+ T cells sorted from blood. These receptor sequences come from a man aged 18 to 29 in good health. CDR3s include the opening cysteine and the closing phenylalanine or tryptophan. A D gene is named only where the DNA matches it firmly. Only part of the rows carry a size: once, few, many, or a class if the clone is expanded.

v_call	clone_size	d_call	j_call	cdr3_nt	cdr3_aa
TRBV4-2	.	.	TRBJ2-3	TGTGCCAGCAGCCAAGATGGAGCCGGGGGCGGGGGAGATACGCAGTATTTT	CASSQDGAGGGGDTQYF
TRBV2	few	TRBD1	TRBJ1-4	TGTGCCAGCAGGCCGACAGGGGCTCAAAATGAAAAACTGTTTTTT	CASRPTGAQNEKLFF
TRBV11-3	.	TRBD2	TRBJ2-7	TGTGCCAGCAGCTTAGGCGGGAGGGACGAGCAGTACTTC	CASSLGGRDEQYF
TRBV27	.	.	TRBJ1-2	TGTGCCAGCAGTTTATCAGAGGGCTATGGCTACACCTTC	CASSLSEGYGYTF
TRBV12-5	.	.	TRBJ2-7	TGTGCTAGTGGTTTGGAACAGGGCAGTCGTGGCTCCTACGAGCAGTACTTC	CASGLEQGSRGSYEQYF
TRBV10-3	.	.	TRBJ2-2	TGTGCCATCGGGCGGGGCACCGGGGAGCTGTTTTTT	CAIGRGTGELFF
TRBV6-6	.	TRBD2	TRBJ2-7	TGTGCCAGCAGCCTCGGGACTAGCGGGATCGACGAGCAGTACTTC	CASSLGTSGIDEQYF
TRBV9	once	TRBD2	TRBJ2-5	TGTGCCAGCAGCGTCAACGGGGGGCAAGAGACCCAGTACTTC	CASSVNGGQETQYF
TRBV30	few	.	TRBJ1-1	TGTGCCTGGAGTGTGAGGAAAGGTACTGAAGCTTTCTTT	CAWSVRKGTEAFF
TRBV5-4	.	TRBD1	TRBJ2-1	TGTGCCAGCAGCCGGGACAGGGCGGGTGAGCAGTTCTTC	CASSRDRAGEQFF
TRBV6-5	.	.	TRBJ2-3	TGTGCCAGCGCCAACCGGGACCCCAGCACAGATACGCAGTATTTT	CASANRDPSTDTQYF
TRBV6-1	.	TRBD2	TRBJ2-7	TGTGCCAGCAGTGCTATCGGGACTAGCGCAGTCTACGAGCAGTACTTC	CASSAIGTSAVYEQYF
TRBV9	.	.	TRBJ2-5	TGTGCCAGCAGCCCACTAATGTACCAAGAGACCCAGTACTTC	CASSPLMYQETQYF
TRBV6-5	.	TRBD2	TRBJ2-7	TGTGCCAGCAGTTACTTATCGACTAGCGGGAGCGAGCAGTACTTC	CASSYLSTSGSEQYF
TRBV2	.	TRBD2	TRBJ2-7	TGTGCCTCCCGACTAGCCGGCGACGAGCAGTACTTC	CASRLAGDEQYF
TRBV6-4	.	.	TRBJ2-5	TGTGCCAGCAGAAGGAAGCCGGACGAGGAGACCCAGTACTTC	CASRRKPDEETQYF
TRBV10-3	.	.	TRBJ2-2	TGTGCCACCTCGAGGGACCGAAACACCGGGGAGCTGTTTTTT	CATSRDRNTGELFF
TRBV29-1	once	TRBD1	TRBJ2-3	TGCAGCGTGTACCGGGACAGGGGCACAGATACGCAGTATTTT	CSVYRDRGTDTQYF
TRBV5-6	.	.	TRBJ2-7	TGTGCCAGCAGCTTGGTCTCAGGAAAACCCTACGAGCAGTACTTC	CASSLVSGKPYEQYF
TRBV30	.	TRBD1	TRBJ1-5	TGTGCCTGGAGTGTGGGACAGAGCAATCAGCCCCAGCATTTT	CAWSVGQSNQPQHF
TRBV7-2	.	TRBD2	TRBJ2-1	TGTGCCAGCAGCCCCATATACACCGGGACTAGCGGACTCTACAATGAGCAGTTCTTC	CASSPIYTGTSGLYNEQFF
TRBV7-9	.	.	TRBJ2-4	TGTGCCAGCAGCCACAGGGACACATCCACGAACATTCAGTACTTC	CASSHRDTSTNIQYF
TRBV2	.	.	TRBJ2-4	TGTGCCAGCAGTGATGTTGCTTGGGGGGGCCTAGCCAAAAACATTCAGTACTTC	CASSDVAWGGLAKNIQYF
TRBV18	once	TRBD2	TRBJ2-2	TGTGCCAGCTCTCCCATAGCGGGAGGGACGAACACCGGGGAGCTGTTTTTT	CASSPIAGGTNTGELFF
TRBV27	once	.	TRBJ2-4	TGTGCCAGCAGTTTAAGGGGAACCAAAAACATTCAGTACTTC	CASSLRGTKNIQYF
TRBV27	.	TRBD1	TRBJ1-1	TGTGCCAGCAGTTTAATCCCGGGACAGGGGTCCACTGAAGCTTTCTTT	CASSLIPGQGSTEAFF
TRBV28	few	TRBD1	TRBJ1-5	TGTGCCAGCAGCCCCCCCTCAGCCGGGACAGGGCGGGGTCAGCCCCAGCATTTT	CASSPPSAGTGRGQPQHF
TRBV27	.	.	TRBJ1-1	TGTGCCAGCAGGGTTTGGGGAGACACTGAAGCTTTCTTT	CASRVWGDTEAFF
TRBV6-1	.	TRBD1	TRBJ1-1	TGTGCCAGCAGGCCGGGACAGGGGAAAGGAGGGGCTTTCTTT	CASRPGQGKGGAFF
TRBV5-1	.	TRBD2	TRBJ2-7	TGCGCCAGCAGCTTTGCGGGGGAGTCTTACGAGCAGTACTTC	CASSFAGESYEQYF
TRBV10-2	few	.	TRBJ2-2	TGCGCCAGCACTATCGCTAGCTTCGGGAACACCGGGGAGCTGTTTTTT	CASTIASFGNTGELFF
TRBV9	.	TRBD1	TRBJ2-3	TGTGCCGTCCTTCGGGACAGGAGCACAGATACGCAGTATTTT	CAVLRDRSTDTQYF
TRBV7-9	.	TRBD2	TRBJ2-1	TGTGCCAGCAGCTCCCAGGGGACTAGCGGGAACAATGAGCAGTTCTTC	CASSSQGTSGNNEQFF
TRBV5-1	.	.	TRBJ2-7	TGCGCCAGCAGCTTGGCTGTGGGTTACGAGCAGTACTTC	CASSLAVGYEQYF
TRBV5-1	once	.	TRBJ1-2	TGCGCCAGCAGCCTGCGCGGTGGCTATGGCTACACCTTC	CASSLRGGYGYTF
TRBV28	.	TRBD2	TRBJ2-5	TGTGCCACCACGTCATTATACGGACTAGCGGGAGTAGGAGAGACCCAGTACTTC	CATTSLYGLAGVGETQYF
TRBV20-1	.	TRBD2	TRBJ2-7	TGCAGCGGACTAGCGGATTACGAGCAGTACTTC	CSGLADYEQYF
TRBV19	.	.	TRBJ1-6	TGTGCCAGTAGTTTGGACCATTATAATTCACCCCTCCACTTT	CASSLDHYNSPLHF
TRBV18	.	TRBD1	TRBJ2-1	TGTGCCAGCTCGACAGGGCAGGGTGAGCAGTTCTTC	CASSTGQGEQFF
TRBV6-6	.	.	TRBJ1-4	TGTGCCAGCAGGCCTAGACCGAATAATGAAAAACTGTTTTTT	CASRPRPNNEKLFF
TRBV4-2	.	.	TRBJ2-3	TGTGCCAGCAGGGGGGAGTGGGGAGATACGCAGTATTTT	CASRGEWGDTQYF
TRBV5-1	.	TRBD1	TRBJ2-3	TGCGCCAGCAGCTGGGGGACAGACACAGATACGCAGTATTTT	CASSWGTDTDTQYF
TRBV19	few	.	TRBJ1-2	TGTGCCAGTAGTATAGGCATGAACTATGGCTACACCTTC	CASSIGMNYGYTF
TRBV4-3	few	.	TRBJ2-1	TGCGCCGGCAGATCCTACAATGAGCAGTTCTTC	CAGRSYNEQFF
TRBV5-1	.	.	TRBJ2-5	TGCGCCAGCAGCTTGGCAGGGCTAGGTGCAGCAGAGACCCAGTACTTC	CASSLAGLGAAETQYF
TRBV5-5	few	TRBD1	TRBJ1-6	TGTGCCAGCAGTCCGGGACAGCAGAGCCGTAATTCACCCCTCCACTTT	CASSPGQQSRNSPLHF
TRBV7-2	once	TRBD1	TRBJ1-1	TGTGCCAGCAGCTCACGGGAGGGACAGGAAGCTTTCTTT	CASSSREGQEAFF
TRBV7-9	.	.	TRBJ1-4	TGTGCCAGCAGCTTCCGCAGTTCAACTAATGAAAAACTGTTTTTT	CASSFRSSTNEKLFF
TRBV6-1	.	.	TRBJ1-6	TGTGCCAGCTTAGGCAGAAATTCACCCCTCCACTTT	CASLGRNSPLHF
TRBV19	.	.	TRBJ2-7	TGTGCCAGTAGTGGTGGACTAAAACCCTACGAGCAGTACTTC	CASSGGLKPYEQYF
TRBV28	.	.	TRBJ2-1	TGTGCCAGCACCCGCGCCTACAATGAGCAGTTCTTC	CASTRAYNEQFF
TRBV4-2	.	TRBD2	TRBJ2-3	TGTGCCAGCAGCCAAGATCTGGGCGGGGGGCGTTCTAGCACAGATACGCAGTATTTT	CASSQDLGGGRSSTDTQYF
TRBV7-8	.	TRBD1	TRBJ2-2	TGTGCCAGCAGACCAGGGGGACAGGGATTTACCGGGGAGCTGTTTTTT	CASRPGGQGFTGELFF